This TCR beta chain came from a study of blood T cells in healthy people across ages. Study-level background: Per two T cells, template switching captured roughly one barcoded beta molecule.

Total RNA, at least 6 micrograms per sample, was extracted from PBMCs. PCR was performed a second time for about 6 to 12 cycles using a sample-barcoded 5' primer and a J-beta primer mix. Any given sample supplied a minimum of 3 million CDR3-containing paired-end reads. TCRdb reprocessed the 5' RACE reads via MiXCR and lists one record per CDR3 protein. The sample lists under 2,000,000 distinct CDR3 sequences; less than 50% were seen once. The germline V gene has CDR1 MNHNY and CDR2 SVGAGI (reference sequence). The V end was cut by 2 bases, the J end by 1 base, with 12 bases between. The CDR3 totals 17 residues.

This chain uses TRBV6-6 with TRBJ2-6; unclear D gene. The receptor's source is a woman between 40 and 50 years old in good health. Sequenced input: blood. The DNA for the CDR3 is TGTGCCAGCAGTTACGGTGGTAGAGTGTCTGGGGCCAACGTCCTGACTTTC. Translating gives CASSYGGRVSGANVLTF.